This T cell receptor (beta chain) came from a study of radiation and T cells in renal cell carcinoma. Findings and limits, study-wide: No pretreatment tumor biopsies were available for baseline clonotypes.

Notes on this clone: The antigen is undetermined.

This sample's time point: baseline pretreatment blood. Treatment reported: 15 Gy SBRT to primary tumor, nephrectomy 4 weeks later. Serial blood draws occurred at baseline and 2 and 4 weeks post-SBRT. Sequencing used immunoSEQ multiplex PCR; TCRdb keeps in-frame clones, though not all of them. The sample yields 150,000 or so clones, approximately 82% seen once. CDR3 length: 15 amino acids. Germline V gene lookup returns CDR1 SGHDT and CDR2 YYEEEE. The V and J ends lost 2 bases and 6 bases, in that order; junction bases with no gene match: 6. This rearrangement joins TRBV5-6 to TRBJ1-1; TRBD1 aligns across 11 bases. The sample was blood, taken from a patient whose treatment included radiotherapy and nephrectomy. The sequence derives from a woman in her forties or fifties with renal cell carcinoma. CDR3 sequence (DNA): TGTGCCAGCAGCTTTTCGGGACAGGGGGGTGCTGAAGCTTTCTTT. Its translation: CASSFSGQGGAEAFF.